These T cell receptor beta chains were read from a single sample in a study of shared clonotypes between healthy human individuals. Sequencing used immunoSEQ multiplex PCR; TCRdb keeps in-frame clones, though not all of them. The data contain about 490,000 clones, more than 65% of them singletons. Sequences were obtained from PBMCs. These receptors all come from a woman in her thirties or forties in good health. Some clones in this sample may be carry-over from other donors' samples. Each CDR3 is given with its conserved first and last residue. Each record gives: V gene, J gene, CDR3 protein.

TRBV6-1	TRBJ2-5	CASSEVSGVETQYF
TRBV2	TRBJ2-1	CASSEGNSATYTYNEQFF
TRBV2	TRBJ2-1	CASSTTSGYNEQFF
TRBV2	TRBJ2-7	CASRPGTENLYEQYF
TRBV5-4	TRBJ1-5	CASSQDEGGHQPQHF
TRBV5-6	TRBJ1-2	CASSLRGSNYGYTF
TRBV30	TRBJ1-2	CAWSVQSYGYTF
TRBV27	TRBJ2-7	CASSLSAGLAAYEQYF
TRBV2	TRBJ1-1	CASSPLGIEAFF
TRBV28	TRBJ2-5	CASSFRTGGETQYF
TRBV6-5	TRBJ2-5	CASSALETQYF
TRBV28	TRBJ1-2	CASSPQGDYGYTF